The 21 T cell receptor beta chains given below trace back to one sample, sequenced in a study of T cell clones after liver transplantation. Profiled with immunoSEQ multiplex PCR; TCRdb holds only in-frame clones, not every one. This sample has about 76,000 clones, with around four fifths found just once. Sequenced here: CD4+ T cells from blood, sampled at the 22-month timepoint. Receptors were obtained from a human patient who received a liver transplant. Some T cells may be the graft donor's.

V and J are TRBV10-3 and TRBJ1-4, with 7 bases lining up with TRBD1. This CDR3 is built from 15 residues. Germline V gene sequence: CDR1 ENHRY, CDR2 SYGVKD. Unmatched junction bases numbered 6, after V lost 2 bases and J lost 6 bases. The CDR3 DNA follows: TGTGCCATCAGTGAGGGGACAGCGGGGTATGAAAAACTGTTTTTT. Residues: CAISEGTAGYEKLFF.

The CDR3 is CASSLPGTGYEKLFF. CDR3 DNA sequence: TGTGCCAGCAGCTTACCCGGGACAGGGTACGAAAAACTGTTTTTT. The J gene is TRBJ1-4, the V gene TRBV7-2; TRBD1 matches at 9 bases. Trimming took 2 bases from V and 8 from J; bases not matched to a gene: 6. Germline V CDR1 and CDR2: SGHTA, FQGNSA. CDR3 length: 15 residues.

This clone was observed a few times. The chain is built from TRBV19 and TRBJ1-6; 8 bases are a match to TRBD1. Trimming at V came to 3 bases and at J to 10 bases, leaving 8 bases not matched to a gene. CDR3 size: 15 residues. Per germline, CDR1 LNHDA and CDR2 SQIVND (reference sequence). The DNA for the CDR3 is TGTGCCAGTAGTATGGGCGGGACAGGAGGCTCACCCCTCCACTTT. Amino acids: CASSMGGTGGSPLHF.

The V gene is TRBV6-1, the J gene TRBJ2-6; D gene ambiguous. CDR3 size: 15 residues. Deletions cut 5 bases from V and 0 bases from J, with 8 bases between. Per germline, CDR1 MNHNS and CDR2 SASEGT. This chain's CDR3 is CASSTETSGANVLTF. In nucleotides, the CDR3 is TGTGCCAGCAGTACGGAGACCTCTGGGGCCAACGTCCTGACTTTC.

V gene TRBV7-2 combines with J gene TRBJ2-4, with TRBD2 identical over 7 bases. This CDR3 is built from 17 residues. V gave up 5 bases and J gave up 10 bases; unmatched junction bases: 20. Per the germline V gene, CDR1 is SGHTA and CDR2 is FQGNSA. For the CDR3, the DNA is TGTGCCAGCAGCCCCGCTGGGCGAGCGGGGAGCCGGAGGATTCAGTACTTC. Amino acid sequence: CASSPAGRAGSRRIQYF.

The CDR3 protein is CASSPTTDTQYF. As DNA, the CDR3 is TGTGCCAGCAGCCCTACCACAGATACGCAGTATTTT. This rearrangement joins TRBV11-2 to TRBJ2-3, with unresolved D. Germline lookup yields CDR1 SGHAT and CDR2 FQNNGV. V shed 5 bases and J shed 2 bases, with 5 bases lying between them. The CDR3 extends over 12 amino acids.

The table lists this clone with a count of one. The chain couples TRBV5-1 to TRBJ2-7, with D hard to call. Germline CDR1 reads SGHRS; CDR2 reads YFSETQ. V was clipped by 0 bases and J by 7 bases, with 14 bases between them. This CDR3 spans 14 amino acids. The CDR3 is CASSLEPTLGEQYF. CDR3 DNA: TGCGCCAGCAGCTTGGAACCCACCCTGGGGGAGCAGTACTTC.

The V gene is TRBV25-1, the J gene TRBJ2-3; 8 positions match TRBD1. Germline-derived CDR1 and CDR2 are MGHDK and SYGVNS. The ends lost 4 bases at V and 8 bases at J; junction bases unmatched: 2. The CDR3 covers 12 residues. The CDR3 here is CASSAGQGTQYF. DNA for the CDR3: TGTGCCAGCAGTGCCGGACAGGGTACGCAGTATTTT.

The chain recombines TRBV5-4 with TRBJ2-1, with TRBD1 identical over 10 bases. This CDR3 is 16 amino acids long. The junction had 6 bases not matched to a gene; V was cut back by 4 bases and J by 2 bases. Germline V gene lookup returns CDR1 SGHNT and CDR2 YYREEE (reference sequence). DNA of the CDR3: TGTGCCAGCAGCACGCCGACAGGGGGCGCCTACAATGAGCAGTTCTTC. This encodes CASSTPTGGAYNEQFF.

This chain uses TRBV19 with TRBJ1-5; D is ambiguous. The CDR3 extends over 12 amino acids. Trimming stripped 3 bases from V and 7 bases from J, with 7 bases between. In germline, CDR1 is LNHDA, CDR2 SQIVND (reference sequence). The CDR3 DNA sequence: TGTGCCAGTAGTATTGGTAGGCAGCCCCAGCATTTT. This sequence encodes CASSIGRQPQHF.

The rearrangement links TRBV4-2 to TRBJ2-3, with TRBD2 matching 10 bases. The CDR3 runs to 16 residues. Germline V CDR1 and CDR2: LGHNA, YNFKEQ. J gave up 0 bases and V 1 base, and 1 base lay outside the gene matches. The CDR3 nucleotides read TGTGCCAGCAGCCAAGGGACTAGCGGTAGCACAGATACGCAGTATTTT. Protein sequence: CASSQGTSGSTDTQYF.

The chain is built from TRBV2 and TRBJ1-2, with TRBD1 matching over 10 bases. CDR1 SNHLY and CDR2 FYNNEI come from the germline V gene. The CDR3 totals 13 residues. V shed 5 bases and J 8 bases; nucleotides not matched to a gene: 5. For the CDR3, the DNA is TGTGCCAGCAGTCCGGGACAGGGGTACGGCTACACCTTC. Its translation: CASSPGQGYGYTF.

The chain carries TRBV4-3 and TRBJ1-3; the D gene is possibly TRBD1 (6 bases). The V end lost 3 bases, the J end lost 4 bases, and 13 bases lay between the germline ends. The germline gives CDR1 LGHNA, CDR2 YSLEER. This CDR3 has 15 residues. CDR3 in amino acids: CASSQSTGRGNTIYF. CDR3 nucleotides: TGCGCCAGCAGCCAGTCCACAGGGCGCGGAAACACCATATATTTT.

This clone was seen only a few times. This chain joins TRBV23-1 and TRBJ2-1; 10 bases map to TRBD1. TRBV23-1 is an open reading frame whose function is uncertain. V shed 0 bases and J 3 bases; nucleotides not matched to a gene: 11. This CDR3 contains 19 residues. Here the CDR3 reads CASSQSPPRGQGIYNEQFF. DNA of the CDR3: TGCGCCAGCAGTCAATCGCCTCCCCGGGGACAGGGGATCTACAATGAGCAGTTCTTC.

The chain recombines TRBV4-3 with TRBJ2-2; 7 bases line up with TRBD1. The germline CDR1 and CDR2 sequences are LGHNA and YSLEER. CDR3 size: 18 residues. V dropped 0 bases and J dropped 1; count of bases not matched to a gene: 8. The CDR3 is CASSQDYLGTVNTGELFF. CDR3 nucleotides: TGCGCCAGCAGCCAAGACTACCTCGGGACAGTGAACACCGGGGAGCTGTTTTTT.

The rearrangement uses TRBV6-1 and TRBJ2-1, with D hard to call. CDR3 length: 13 residues. Trimming left V 8 bases short and J 3 bases short, with 11 bases between. Germline V gene sequence: CDR1 MNHNS, CDR2 SASEGT. DNA of the CDR3: TGTGCCAGCCTTGCCGTCCGCTACAATGAGCAGTTCTTC. Amino acids: CASLAVRYNEQFF.

The chain combines TRBV7-9 with TRBJ2-3, with TRBD2 matching 7 bases. V shed 1 base and J 4 bases; nucleotides not matched to a gene: 17. Germline V lookup: CDR1 SEHNR, CDR2 FQNEAQ (reference sequence). The CDR3 loop spans 19 amino acids. CDR3 coding DNA: TGTGCCAGCAGCTTAGGGGTGAGCGGGGACCCCTCCGGGGCAGATACGCAGTATTTT. This codes for CASSLGVSGDPSGADTQYF.

This clone appeared once. The rearrangement joins TRBV7-8 to TRBJ2-2; D is perhaps TRBD2 (6 bases). Germline CDR1 SGHVS, CDR2 FQNEAQ. This CDR3 has 14 residues. V lost 5 bases, J lost 3 bases, and 10 bases lay in between. The DNA for the CDR3 is TGTGCCAGCAGCCGTCGGAGGGACACCGGGGAGCTGTTTTTT. This translates into CASSRRRDTGELFF.

The CDR3 DNA is TGTGCCAGCAGTTCGACGGGACAGGGGGCGGGTGAGCAGTACTTC. Translation gives CASSSTGQGAGEQYF. The V and J genes are TRBV28 and TRBJ2-7; TRBD1 agrees at 12 bases. V trimming: 4 bases; J trimming: 7 bases; junction bases outside the gene matches: 8. The germline V gene encodes CDR1 MDHEN and CDR2 SYDVKM. The CDR3 is 15 residues long.

The chain has TRBV19 and TRBJ1-4; 7 bases are shared with TRBD1. Germline values: CDR1 LNHDA, CDR2 SQIVND (reference sequence). This CDR3 is 15 amino acids long. Trimming removed 4 bases from V and 2 bases from J; junction bases left unmatched: 4. CDR3 protein: CASSTTGTTNEKLFF. The DNA of the CDR3 is TGTGCCAGTAGTACGACAGGGACGACTAATGAAAAACTGTTTTTT.

The V and J genes are TRBV5-6 and TRBJ2-3, with 7 bases that match TRBD1. The length of the CDR3 is 14 residues. Germline trimming cut 5 bases from V and 0 bases from J; bases unmatched to any gene: 3. Per the germline V gene, CDR1 is SGHDT and CDR2 is YYEEEE. CDR3 DNA sequence: TGTGCCAGCAGGGGGACAGACAGCACAGATACGCAGTATTTT. It specifies CASRGTDSTDTQYF.